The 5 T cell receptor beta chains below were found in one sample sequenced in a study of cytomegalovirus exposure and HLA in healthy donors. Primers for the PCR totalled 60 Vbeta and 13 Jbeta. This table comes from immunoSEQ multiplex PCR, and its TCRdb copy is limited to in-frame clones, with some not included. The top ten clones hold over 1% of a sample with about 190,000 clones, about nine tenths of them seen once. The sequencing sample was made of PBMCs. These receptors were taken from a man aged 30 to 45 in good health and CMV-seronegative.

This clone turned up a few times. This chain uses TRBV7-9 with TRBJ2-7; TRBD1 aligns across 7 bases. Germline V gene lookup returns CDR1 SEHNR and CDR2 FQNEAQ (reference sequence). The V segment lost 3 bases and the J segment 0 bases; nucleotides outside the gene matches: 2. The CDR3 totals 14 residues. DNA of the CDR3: TGTGCCAGCAGCTTGTCAGGGGGCTCCTACGAGCAGTACTTC. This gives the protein CASSLSGGSYEQYF.

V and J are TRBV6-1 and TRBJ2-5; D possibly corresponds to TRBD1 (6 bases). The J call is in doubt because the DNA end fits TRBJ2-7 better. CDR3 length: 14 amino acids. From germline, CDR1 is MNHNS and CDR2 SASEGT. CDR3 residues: CASSGGPSSYEQYF. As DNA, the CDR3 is TGTGCCAGCAGTGGGGGGCCGAGCTCCTACGAGCAGTACTTC.

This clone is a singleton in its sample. CDR3 coding DNA: TGTGCCAGCAGCTTAGTGGTAGGGGTCCAAGAGACCCAGTACTTC. This sequence encodes CASSLVVGVQETQYF. The genes are TRBV7-8 and TRBJ2-5, with D perhaps matching TRBD1 (5 bases). The V gene's germline CDR1 is SGHVS and CDR2 FQNEAQ. The CDR3 is 15 amino acids. The germline V and J ends were trimmed by 1 base and 1 base, with 10 bases remaining between them.

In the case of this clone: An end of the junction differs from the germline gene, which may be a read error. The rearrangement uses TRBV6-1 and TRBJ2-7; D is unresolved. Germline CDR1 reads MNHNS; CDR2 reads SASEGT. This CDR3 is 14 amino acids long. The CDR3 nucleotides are TGTGCCAGCAGGGAAGGCGGATACTCCTACGAGCAGTACTTC. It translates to CASREGGYSYEQYF.

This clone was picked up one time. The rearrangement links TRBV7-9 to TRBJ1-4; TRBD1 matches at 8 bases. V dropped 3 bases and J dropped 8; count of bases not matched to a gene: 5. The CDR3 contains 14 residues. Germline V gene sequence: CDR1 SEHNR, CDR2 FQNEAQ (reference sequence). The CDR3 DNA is TGTGCCAGCAGCTTCGACAGGGGTCGAGAAAAACTGTTTTTT. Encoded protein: CASSFDRGREKLFF.